This T cell receptor beta chain emerged from a study of technical replicates of blood from a handful of donors. The sample holds one count of this clone. The assay was immunoSEQ multiplex PCR, and TCRdb's table has in-frame clones only and misses some. This table holds approximately 100,000 clones, roughly 95% found once. Trimming took off 6 bases at V and 8 bases at J, with 11 bases between the two ends. Germline CDR1 reads MDHEN; CDR2 reads SYDVKM. This CDR3 comprises 12 residues. Material for sequencing was T cells isolated from PBMCs. The TCR originated in a human donor in good health. This sequence joins TRBV28 and TRBJ2-1; D is perhaps TRBD1 (5 bases). CDR3 sequence: CASRITGYEQFF. The CDR3 DNA reads TGTGCCAGCAGGATAACAGGCTATGAGCAGTTCTTC.